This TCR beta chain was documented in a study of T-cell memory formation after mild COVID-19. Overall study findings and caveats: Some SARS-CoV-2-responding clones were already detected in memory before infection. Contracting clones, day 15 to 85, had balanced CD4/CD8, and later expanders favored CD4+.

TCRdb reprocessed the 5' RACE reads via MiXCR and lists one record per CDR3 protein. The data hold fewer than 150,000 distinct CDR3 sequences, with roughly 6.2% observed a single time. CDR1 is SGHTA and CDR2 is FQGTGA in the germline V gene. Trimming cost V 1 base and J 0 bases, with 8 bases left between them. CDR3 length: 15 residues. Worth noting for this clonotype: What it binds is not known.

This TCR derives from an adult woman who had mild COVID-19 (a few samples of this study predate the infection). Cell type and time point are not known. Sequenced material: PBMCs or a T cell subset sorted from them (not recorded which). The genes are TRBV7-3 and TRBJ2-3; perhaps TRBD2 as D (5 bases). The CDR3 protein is CASSLNTGSTDTQYF. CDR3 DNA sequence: TGTGCCAGCAGCTTAAATACGGGAAGCACAGATACGCAGTATTTT.